The clone carrying this T cell receptor (beta chain) was counted once. This entry comes from a study of blood T cell repertoires in COVID-19. Across the study: In each case, the material was cDNA or gDNA derived from T cells, B-cell-depleted T cells, or PBMCs.

The table came from immunoSEQ multiplex PCR; TCRdb's copy has only in-frame clones and leaves some out. Here the sample spans about 210,000 clones, just over 90% being singletons. This TCR derives from a young man with acute or convalescent COVID-19. The sequenced sample was peripheral blood.

CDR3: CASSLDGTSGRTDTQYF. CDR3 DNA sequence: TGTGCCAGCAGCTTAGACGGGACTAGCGGGAGGACAGATACGCAGTATTTT. The V call is TRBV7-3, the J call TRBJ2-3, with TRBD2 matching 15 bases. The trim removed 2 bases at V and 3 bases at J, leaving 3 bases unmatched. The CDR3 is 17 amino acids. Looked up from germline, CDR1 is SGHTA and CDR2 is FQGTGA.